Listed here are 21 T cell receptor beta chains from one sample, sequenced in a study of blood T cell repertoires in COVID-19. Assay: immunoSEQ multiplex PCR; the TCRdb copy retains only in-frame clones and omits some. The sample includes 55,000 to 60,000 clones, less than 85% seen only once; the top ten take 17%. The sequencing sample was made of peripheral blood. These receptors all come from a man in his 70s with active COVID-19.

A note on this clone: Additional DNA sequences in this sample encode the identical CDR3. The chain uses TRBV4-2 and TRBJ2-1, with D tentatively TRBD2 (6 bases). V was pared by 0 bases and J by 0 bases, with 9 bases between. Per germline, CDR1 LGHNA and CDR2 YNFKEQ. The length of the CDR3 is 16 residues. CDR3 sequence: CASSQDAGSSYNEQFF. The CDR3 nucleotides are TGTGCCAGCAGCCAAGACGCGGGGAGCTCCTACAATGAGCAGTTCTTC.

The chain joins TRBV7-2 to TRBJ1-6; TRBD1 is a possible D gene (5 bases). Germline lookup yields CDR1 SGHTA and CDR2 FQGNSA. The V and J ends lost 5 bases and 2 bases respectively, with 13 bases between them. CDR3 length equals 16 residues. Written as DNA, the CDR3 is TGTGCCAGCAGCACCGACACAGGCCCCTATAATTCACCCCTCCACTTT. As protein: CASSTDTGPYNSPLHF.

The chain links TRBV5-4 to TRBJ2-7; 7 positions match TRBD2. Per germline, CDR1 SGHNT and CDR2 YYREEE (reference sequence). The CDR3 has 16 residues. With 2 bases clipped from V and 3 bases from J, the junction kept 11 bases outside the gene matches. CDR3 in DNA: TGTGCCAGCAGCTTAGCCGGGCGGGGGAGACGCTACGAGCAGTACTTC. Encoded protein: CASSLAGRGRRYEQYF.

The chain joins TRBV10-3 to TRBJ2-3, with a possible D match to TRBD2 (6 bases). There are 16 residues in the CDR3. Trimming pared 6 bases from V and 0 bases from J, leaving 16 bases between. Germline V gives CDR1 ENHRY, CDR2 SYGVKD. This chain's CDR3 is CAIRDQVRGSTDTQYF. The CDR3 DNA sequence: TGTGCCATCAGGGACCAGGTCCGGGGGAGCACAGATACGCAGTATTTT.

The rearrangement joins TRBV7-2 to TRBJ2-1; D is possibly TRBD2 (6 bases). Trimming took 1 base from V and 9 from J, leaving 16 bases between them. This CDR3 has 15 residues. Germline values: CDR1 SGHTA, CDR2 FQGNSA. CDR3 sequence (DNA): TGTGCCAGCAGCTTAGGTTTGCCGGGGGTTGGTGAGCAGTTCTTC. Residues: CASSLGLPGVGEQFF. Variable domain in full (rest from reference TRBV7-2 and TRBJ2-1): GAGVSQSPSNKVTEKGKDVELRCDPISGHTALYWYRQSLGQGLEFLIYFQGNSAPDKSGLPSDRFSAERTGGSVSTLTIQRTQQEDSAVYLCASSLGLPGVGEQFFGPGTRLTVL.

The chain has TRBV4-3 and TRBJ2-5; TRBD2 matches at 9 bases. V shed 1 base, J shed 5 bases, and the junction held 5 bases outside the gene matches. The V gene's germline CDR1 is LGHNA and CDR2 YSLEER. The CDR3 is 15 amino acids. The CDR3: CASSQGTSVRETQYF. The CDR3 DNA is TGCGCCAGCAGCCAAGGGACTAGCGTAAGGGAGACCCAGTACTTC.

The genes are TRBV18 and TRBJ2-1; weak D call: TRBD2 (6 bases). V lost 5 bases and J lost 0, with 17 bases in between. CDR3 length: 17 residues. The V gene's germline CDR1 is KGHSH and CDR2 LQKENI. CDR3 bases: TGTGCCAGCTCAGCCAGCCTAGCGTCCAGCTCCTACAATGAGCAGTTCTTC. Its translation is CASSASLASSSYNEQFF. Combining the CDR3 with reference TRBV18 and TRBJ2-1 gives the whole variable domain NAGVMQNPRHLVRRRGQEARLRCSPMKGHSHVYWYRQLPEEGLKFMVYLQKENIIDESGMPKERFSAEFPKEGPSILRIQQVVRGDSAAYFCASSASLASSSYNEQFFGPGTRLTVL.

The V and J genes are TRBV20-1 and TRBJ1-1; D is unresolved. The CDR3 has 11 residues. Trimming removed 0 bases at V and 6 bases at J, with 5 bases between. The V gene's germline CDR1 is DFQATT and CDR2 SNEGSKA (reference sequence). CDR3 bases: TGCAGTGCTAGAGATTCGGCTGAAGCTTTCTTT. Encoded protein: CSARDSAEAFF.

V usage is TRBV18 and J usage is TRBJ2-7; TRBD1 matches at 9 bases. The CDR3 totals 16 residues. In germline, CDR1 is KGHSH, CDR2 LQKENI. The V gene end was trimmed by 6 bases and the J gene end by 0 bases; junction bases not matched to a gene: 9. CDR3 nucleotide sequence: TGTGCCAGCTCGTTGCCGCCGGGACAGGGCTCCTACGAGCAGTACTTC. Protein sequence: CASSLPPGQGSYEQYF.

The chain links TRBV24-1 to TRBJ2-7; 8 bases agree with TRBD1. V trimming: 9 bases; J trimming: 3 bases; junction bases outside the gene matches: 9. In germline, CDR1 is KGHDR, CDR2 SFDVKD. This CDR3 has 14 amino acids. The CDR3 loop reads CATPPGDRGYEQYF. DNA for the CDR3: TGTGCCACCCCACCGGGAGACAGGGGCTACGAGCAGTACTTC.

The chain has TRBV7-2 and TRBJ1-1, with D possibly matching TRBD1 (6 bases). CDR1 is SGHTA, CDR2 FQGNSA, per germline. V shed 5 bases and J shed 8 bases, with 18 bases lying between them. The CDR3 consists of 14 residues. The CDR3 spells CASSPRSQGPEAFF. The CDR3 nucleotides are TGTGCCAGCAGCCCTAGATCACAGGGTCCCGAAGCTTTCTTT. Filled out from reference TRBV7-2 and TRBJ1-1, the complete variable domain reads GAGVSQSPSNKVTEKGKDVELRCDPISGHTALYWYRQSLGQGLEFLIYFQGNSAPDKSGLPSDRFSAERTGGSVSTLTIQRTQQEDSAVYLCASSPRSQGPEAFFGQGTRLTVV.

V is TRBV5-6 and J is TRBJ1-2; TRBD1 matches at 8 bases. The CDR3 sequence is 15 residues long. Per germline, CDR1 SGHDT and CDR2 YYEEEE. The J segment lost 0 bases and the V segment lost 4 bases, leaving 5 bases of the junction unmatched. CDR3 nucleotides: TGTGCCAGCAGCCCGCTGACAGGGGCTAACTATGGCTACACCTTC. Translated, it gives CASSPLTGANYGYTF.

J is TRBJ1-3 and V is TRBV7-2; D is ambiguous. Trimming cost V 2 bases and J 0 bases, with 8 bases left between them. The CDR3 extends over 15 amino acids. Germline V lookup: CDR1 SGHTA, CDR2 FQGNSA. The chain's CDR3 is CASSLSGDSGNTIYF. The CDR3, as DNA: TGTGCCAGCAGCTTAAGCGGAGACTCTGGAAACACCATATATTTT.

This clone was seen a single time. This chain uses TRBV11-2 with TRBJ2-7, with 7 bases identical to TRBD1. Germline V lookup: CDR1 SGHAT, CDR2 FQNNGV. The CDR3 spans 14 residues. V lost 1 base and J lost 2; bases outside the gene matches: 2. CDR3 nucleotide sequence: TGTGCCAGCAGCTTAGGGACAGGACCCTACGAGCAGTACTTC. It codes for CASSLGTGPYEQYF.

This chain links TRBV7-9 with TRBJ2-5; possible D gene TRBD2, 6 bases. The V gene's germline CDR1 is SEHNR and CDR2 FQNEAQ (reference sequence). The CDR3 extends over 14 amino acids. Trimming left V 5 bases short and J 4 bases short, with 14 bases between. The CDR3 sequence: CASSPWGETETQYF. Written as DNA, the CDR3 is TGTGCCAGCAGCCCCTGGGGGGAGACAGAGACCCAGTACTTC.

The chain is built from TRBV9 and TRBJ2-5; TRBD2 aligns across 11 bases. The V and J ends lost 4 bases and 2 bases, in that order; junction bases with no gene match: 4. This CDR3 has 15 residues. Germline CDR1 is SGDLS and CDR2 is YYNGEE. The CDR3: CASSKGLAAQETQYF. In nucleotides, the CDR3 is TGTGCCAGCAGCAAGGGACTAGCGGCTCAAGAGACCCAGTACTTC.

The CDR3 loop reads CAWRDLFGLAGNEQFF. CDR3 sequence (DNA): TGTGCCTGGAGAGACCTTTTCGGACTAGCTGGCAATGAGCAGTTCTTC. The chain has TRBV30 and TRBJ2-1, with 8 bases matching TRBD2. The V gene end was trimmed by 3 bases and the J gene end by 6 bases; junction bases not matched to a gene: 13. The CDR3 loop spans 16 amino acids. From germline, CDR1 is GTSNPN and CDR2 SVGIG (reference sequence).

The chain carries TRBV29-1 and TRBJ1-2; 11 bases align to TRBD1. J gave up 4 bases and V 7 bases, and 5 bases lay outside the gene matches. CDR3 length equals 13 residues. Germline V CDR1 and CDR2: SQVTM, ANQGSEA. In nucleotides, the CDR3 is TGCAGCGCCGGGACAGGGGGGAGCTATGGCTACACCTTC. This encodes CSAGTGGSYGYTF.

J is TRBJ2-5 and V is TRBV5-1, with 7 bases matching TRBD1. CDR3 length: 15 residues. Germline assignment: CDR1 SGHRS and CDR2 YFSETQ. The V segment lost 3 bases and the J segment 2 bases; nucleotides outside the gene matches: 7. The CDR3 sequence: CASSSDRVGQETQYF. For the CDR3, the DNA is TGCGCCAGCAGCTCTGACAGGGTGGGGCAAGAGACCCAGTACTTC. Together with reference TRBV5-1 and TRBJ2-5, the CDR3 gives the full variable domain: KAGVTQTPRYLIKTRGQQVTLSCSPISGHRSVSWYQQTPGQGLQFLFEYFSETQRNKGNFPGRFSGRQFSNSRSEMNVSTLELGDSALYLCASSSDRVGQETQYFGPGTRLLVL.

The sample holds one count of this clone. CDR3 loop: CASSLEGLASSYNEQFF. The CDR3 DNA reads TGTGCCAGCAGCTTAGAGGGACTAGCGAGCTCCTACAATGAGCAGTTCTTC. The chain couples TRBV7-2 to TRBJ2-1, with 10 bases identical to TRBD2. The CDR3 has 17 residues. Germline CDR1 and CDR2: SGHTA and FQGNSA. Trimming took 1 base from V and 0 from J; bases not matched to a gene: 3.

The rearrangement joins TRBV29-1 to TRBJ2-5; D possibly corresponds to TRBD1 (5 bases). CDR3 length equals 15 residues. Germline V lookup: CDR1 SQVTM, CDR2 ANQGSEA. Trimming removed 1 base at V and 1 base at J, with 13 bases between. The CDR3 coding sequence is TGCAGCGTTGAAGGCAGGACAAGGGCCCAAGAGACCCAGTACTTC. It yields the protein CSVEGRTRAQETQYF.